This T cell receptor (beta chain) was captured in a study of response to subunit inactivated influenza vaccine. One entry per CDR3 protein, called by TCRdb with MiXCR from the RT-PCR reads. This table holds fewer than 550,000 distinct CDR3 sequences, about 25% found once. Study-wide findings and caveats: Authors suggested that a seasonal influenza vaccination recruits few new T cells each time.

Regarding this clonotype: Its antigen is undetermined.

Germline V gene data show CDR1 as DFQATT and CDR2 as SNEGSKA (reference sequence). This CDR3 comprises 13 residues. With 1 base clipped from V and 5 bases from J, the junction kept 3 bases outside the gene matches. This TCR was sampled from a man aged 45-60 years who received an inactivated influenza vaccine. The rearrangement uses TRBV20-1 and TRBJ2-3; 7 positions agree with TRBD2. The sequencing here drew on CD4+ T cells sorted from PBMCs, taken about 5 days after vaccination. The CDR3 reads CSARGTRRDTQYF. The CDR3 DNA reads TGCAGTGCTAGAGGGACTAGGAGAGATACGCAGTATTTT.